The sequence of this T cell receptor (beta chain) was determined in a study of OX40 agonist ivuxolimab in advanced cancers. About the study: The dose-escalation group included hepatocellular carcinoma, melanoma, renal cell carcinoma and head and neck cancer. Two patients with cutaneous melanoma and one with hepatocellular carcinoma, three in total, showed partial responses. Findings and limits, study-wide: In general, CD8+ T cells held more expanded clones than CD4+ did, on average. Nonresponders included some who also had low normalized T-cell clonal expansion.

Concerning this clone: Its antigen is undetermined.

V lost 5 bases and J 1 base, leaving 8 bases between the germline ends. The CDR3 covers 13 residues. In germline, CDR1 is MRHNA, CDR2 SNTAGT. Produced via immunoSEQ multiplex PCR; TCRdb's table is partial and in-frame only. The sample lists approximately 34,000 clones, under 90% occurring once. This chain connects TRBV6-4 to TRBJ1-1; the D gene is possibly TRBD1 (5 bases). The sample in question was CD4+ or CD8+ T cells sorted from blood, obtained in a trial of the OX40 agonist ivuxolimab. The sequence derives from an adult with an advanced solid tumor such as melanoma, head and neck, liver or kidney cancer. CDR3 sequence: CASSRGANTEAFF. As DNA, the CDR3 is TGTGCCAGCAGTAGAGGGGCGAACACTGAAGCTTTCTTT.